Below are 28 T cell receptor beta chains sequenced from a single sample in a study of OX40 agonist ivuxolimab in advanced cancers. The protocol was immunoSEQ multiplex PCR, while the TCRdb copy is restricted to in-frame clones and leaves out a portion. The table shows 90,000 to 95,000 clones, with 80% to 90% occurring only once. Sequencing was performed on CD4+ or CD8+ T cells sorted from blood, taken in a trial of the OX40 agonist ivuxolimab. The origin of the receptors is an adult with an advanced solid tumor such as melanoma, head and neck, liver or kidney cancer.

The chain joins TRBV20-1 to TRBJ1-1; D call uncertain. This CDR3 comprises 11 residues. Germline V gene lookup returns CDR1 DFQATT and CDR2 SNEGSKA (reference sequence). With 4 bases removed from V and 3 bases from J, the gap between germline ends came to 6 bases. This chain's CDR3 is CSAILYTEAFF. The CDR3 DNA reads TGCAGTGCTATTTTGTACACTGAAGCTTTCTTT.

A single count supports this clone. In the same sample, other DNA sequences code for this CDR3. The chain carries TRBV30 and TRBJ2-1; no firm D call. The CDR3 is 12 amino acids. V dropped 2 bases and J dropped 5 bases, with 7 bases sitting between them. Germline V CDR1 and CDR2: GTSNPN, SVGIG (reference sequence). The CDR3 DNA reads TGTGCCTGGAGTCCGGGCCACAATGAGCAGTTCTTC. This encodes CAWSPGHNEQFF.

J is TRBJ2-7 and V is TRBV21-1; the table's D call of TRBD1 was not tested on the DNA. TRBV21-1 is shown as a pseudogene. This CDR3 is built from 12 residues. CDR3 residues: CASSITGYEQYV. CDR3 bases: TGTGCCAGCAGCATTACAGGGTACGAGCAGTACGTC.

This clone was detected a few times. The V and J genes are TRBV7-8 and TRBJ2-1, with 13 positions matching TRBD2. With 4 bases clipped from V and 9 bases from J, the junction kept 15 bases outside the gene matches. CDR1 and CDR2 from the germline V gene are SGHVS and FQNEAQ. The CDR3 has 18 residues. The chain's CDR3 is CASSSSGRTSGSIGEQFF. The DNA for the CDR3 is TGTGCCAGCAGCTCCTCCGGGAGGACTAGCGGGAGTATCGGTGAGCAGTTCTTC.

The rearrangement links TRBV7-8 to TRBJ2-7; the match to TRBD1 covers 9 bases. The J segment lost 7 bases and the V segment lost 0 bases, leaving 7 bases of the junction unmatched. There are 15 residues in the CDR3. Looked up from germline, CDR1 is SGHVS and CDR2 is FQNEAQ. The chain's CDR3 is CASSLAGGQGGEQYF. The CDR3 nucleotides are TGTGCCAGCAGCTTAGCGGGGGGACAGGGAGGGGAGCAGTACTTC.

The chain uses TRBV7-8 and TRBJ1-1; D gene ambiguous. Germline V gene sequence: CDR1 SGHVS, CDR2 FQNEAQ. The CDR3 runs 14 residues. V shed 0 bases and J shed 2 bases, with 7 bases lying between them. The CDR3 DNA reads as TGTGCCAGCAGCTTAGCGACGCGTAACACTGAAGCTTTCTTT. Its protein is CASSLATRNTEAFF.

The J gene is TRBJ2-3, the V gene TRBV6-9; 7 nucleotides line up with TRBD2. CDR3 length: 15 residues. Germline V gene lookup returns CDR1 MNHGY and CDR2 SVAAGI. V dropped 6 bases and J dropped 4; count of bases not matched to a gene: 10. The CDR3 DNA reads TGTGCCAGCAGCCACCTAGCGGAGGGGCCAGATACGCAGTATTTT. It specifies CASSHLAEGPDTQYF.

A single count supports this clone. The chain combines TRBV29-1 with TRBJ2-5, with D perhaps assigned TRBD1 or TRBD2 (7 bases each). The V and J ends lost 3 bases and 6 bases respectively, with 11 bases between them. From germline, CDR1 is SQVTM and CDR2 ANQGSEA. This CDR3 comprises 12 residues. The CDR3 here is CSVDRGGKTQYF. CDR3 DNA: TGCAGCGTTGACAGGGGGGGTAAGACCCAGTACTTC.

The chain uses TRBV11-2 and TRBJ2-1, with D perhaps matching TRBD2 (6 bases). Germline V lookup: CDR1 SGHAT, CDR2 FQNNGV. The CDR3 covers 15 residues. The V and J ends lost 3 bases and 2 bases respectively, with 11 bases between them. CDR3 loop: CASSLLSGAYNEQFF. CDR3 DNA sequence: TGTGCCAGCAGCTTGCTTTCGGGAGCCTACAATGAGCAGTTCTTC.

The chain has TRBV19 and TRBJ2-3; 8 bases are a match to TRBD2. Germline V gives CDR1 LNHDA, CDR2 SQIVND (reference sequence). The CDR3 length is 15 residues. After removal of 6 bases from V and 4 bases from J, the junction contained 9 bases not matched to a gene. CDR3 DNA sequence: TGTGCCAGTAGCCAGGGACTAGGATTCGCAGATACGCAGTATTTT. It codes for CASSQGLGFADTQYF.

This clone was counted a few times. This rearrangement joins TRBV20-1 to TRBJ2-3; the match to TRBD2 covers 8 bases. The junction had 3 bases not matched to a gene; V was cut back by 5 bases and J by 8 bases. The CDR3 length is 11 residues. Germline loops: CDR1 DFQATT, CDR2 SNEGSKA (reference sequence). CDR3 bases: TGCAGTGCTCAAGCGGGAGCTACGCAGTATTTT. It is translated as CSAQAGATQYF.

This chain joins TRBV6-1 and TRBJ1-2; 8 bases map to TRBD1. The germline gives CDR1 MNHNS, CDR2 SASEGT. V was pared by 6 bases and J by 8 bases, with 14 bases of the junction left unmatched. The CDR3 is made up of 15 amino acids. Written as DNA, the CDR3 is TGTGCCAGCAGAGGAACGACAGGACAGGGCGGAGGCTACACCTTC. Translated: CASRGTTGQGGGYTF.

This chain connects TRBV11-2 to TRBJ2-2, with a possible D match to TRBD2 (5 bases). The germline V gene encodes CDR1 SGHAT and CDR2 FQNNGV. V lost 1 base, J lost 6 bases, and 9 bases lay in between. CDR3 length: 14 amino acids. CDR3 coding DNA: TGTGCCAGCAGCTTAGTAGCCGGGGCCGGGGAGCTGTTTTTT. Protein: CASSLVAGAGELFF.

This clone appeared a single time. V gene TRBV10-3 combines with J gene TRBJ2-5; unclear D gene. Looked up from germline, CDR1 is ENHRY and CDR2 is SYGVKD. The CDR3 loop spans 12 amino acids. V was trimmed by 8 bases and J by 2 bases, leaving 9 bases between them. The CDR3 nucleotides are TGTGCCATCTCTGCGCTACAAGAGACCCAGTACTTC. This sequence encodes CAISALQETQYF.

In this sample, this clone turned up many times. The J gene is TRBJ1-2, the V gene TRBV7-2, with TRBD1 identical over 8 bases. The CDR3 runs 15 residues. The J segment lost 4 bases and the V segment lost 5 bases, leaving 9 bases of the junction unmatched. CDR1 SGHTA and CDR2 FQGNSA come from the germline V gene. In DNA form, the CDR3 reads TGTGCCAGCAGCCCGAGGGACAGGTTACTCTATGGCTACACCTTC. It encodes CASSPRDRLLYGYTF.

The chain couples TRBV2 to TRBJ2-4; D is perhaps TRBD2 (6 bases). This CDR3 has 16 residues. Germline V gene sequence: CDR1 SNHLY, CDR2 FYNNEI. Trimming removed 5 bases at V and 0 bases at J, with 14 bases between. CDR3: CASSRRELLAKNIQYF. The CDR3 DNA reads as TGTGCCAGCAGTCGCCGGGAGCTTCTAGCCAAAAACATTCAGTACTTC.

This chain links TRBV28 with TRBJ2-7; D may be TRBD1 or TRBD2 (5 bases each). The germline V and J ends were trimmed by 6 bases and 3 bases, with 21 bases remaining between them. The CDR3 sequence is 16 residues long. Germline values: CDR1 MDHEN, CDR2 SYDVKM. In DNA form, the CDR3 reads TGTGCCAGCAGACCCCGTCGAGGGCTCCAGGGCTACGAGCAGTACTTC. Translating gives CASRPRRGLQGYEQYF.

The chain is built from TRBV28 and TRBJ1-1, with D maybe TRBD1 (5 bases). Trimming took 3 bases from V and 3 from J, leaving 11 bases between them. CDR1 is MDHEN, CDR2 SYDVKM, per germline. The CDR3 is 14 residues long. The CDR3, as DNA: TGTGCCAGCAGTTTGCCGGGGGGGTACACTGAAGCTTTCTTT. Translation gives CASSLPGGYTEAFF.

J is TRBJ1-6 and V is TRBV25-1; D is possibly TRBD1 (5 bases). V was clipped by 6 bases and J by 5 bases, with 8 bases between them. This CDR3 has 13 amino acids. Germline V CDR1 and CDR2: MGHDK, SYGVNS. CDR3 DNA: TGTGCCAGCAGGGGGCCGAATAATTCACCCCTCCACTTT. Protein product: CASRGPNNSPLHF.

This chain connects TRBV6-4 to TRBJ2-1; 10 nucleotides align to TRBD2. The CDR3 covers 16 residues. CDR1 is MRHNA and CDR2 is SNTAGT in the germline V gene. Trimming took 0 bases from V and 10 from J; bases not matched to a gene: 9. The CDR3 sequence is CASSDSRASGSREQFF. Written as DNA, the CDR3 is TGTGCCAGCAGTGACTCTAGGGCTAGCGGGAGTCGGGAGCAGTTCTTC.

The chain is built from TRBV9 and TRBJ2-3; the D is unclear. This CDR3 comprises 14 residues. The germline CDR1 and CDR2 sequences are SGDLS and YYNGEE. Trimming pared 3 bases from V and 4 bases from J, leaving 12 bases between. The CDR3 sequence: CASSATGTADTQYF. The CDR3 DNA follows: TGTGCCAGCAGCGCCACCGGCACAGCAGATACGCAGTATTTT.

The chain links TRBV5-1 to TRBJ2-7, with 9 bases fitting TRBD2. The V segment lost 2 bases and the J segment 0 bases; nucleotides outside the gene matches: 6. Germline V gives CDR1 SGHRS, CDR2 YFSETQ. The CDR3 spans 16 residues. The chain's CDR3 is CASSLSSGASSYEQYV. CDR3 nucleotide sequence: TGCGCCAGCAGCTTATCTAGCGGGGCCAGCTCCTACGAGCAGTACGTC.

This clone was detected only a few times. This chain connects TRBV29-1 to TRBJ1-1; D unresolved. The CDR3 runs to 11 residues. Germline-derived CDR1 and CDR2 are SQVTM and ANQGSEA. V dropped 0 bases and J dropped 10 bases, with 9 bases sitting between them. CDR3 sequence: CSVEEVGGAFF. The DNA of the CDR3 is TGCAGCGTTGAAGAGGTAGGAGGAGCTTTCTTT. The entire variable domain, with the rest obtained from reference TRBV29-1 and TRBJ1-1, is as follows: SAVISQKPSRDICQRGTSLTIQCQVDSQVTMMFWYRQQPGQSLTLIATANQGSEATYESGFVIDKFPISRPNLTFSTLTVSNMSPEDSSIYLCSVEEVGGAFFGQGTRLTVV.

For this clone: This CDR3 is also generated by other DNA sequences in the sample. The chain uses TRBV25-1 and TRBJ2-7; D not certain. The CDR3 spans 11 residues. V dropped 4 bases and J dropped 4 bases, with 5 bases sitting between them. CDR1 is MGHDK and CDR2 is SYGVNS in the germline V gene. CDR3 nucleotide sequence: TGTGCCAGCAGTGCACTTTACGAGCAGTACGTC. Residues: CASSALYEQYV.

The rearrangement uses TRBV6-4 and TRBJ2-1, with 11 bases identical to TRBD2. The CDR3 has 14 residues. CDR1 MRHNA and CDR2 SNTAGT come from the germline V gene. With 4 bases clipped from V and 7 bases from J, the junction kept 3 bases outside the gene matches. CDR3 DNA sequence: TGTGCCAGCAGTGTAGCGGGAGGGCGAAATGAGCAGTTCTTC. As protein: CASSVAGGRNEQFF.

The rearrangement joins TRBV7-2 to TRBJ1-5; no definite D call. CDR3 length: 15 residues. The V gene's germline CDR1 is SGHTA and CDR2 FQGNSA. Trimming took off 3 bases at V and 1 base at J, with 10 bases between the two ends. The CDR3 region has the DNA TGTGCCAGCAGCTTGAATCGTCTGAGCAATCAGCCCCAGCATTTT. Translation: CASSLNRLSNQPQHF. The variable domain in full, completed from reference TRBV7-2 and TRBJ1-5, reads GAGVSQSPSNKVTEKGKDVELRCDPISGHTALYWYRQSLGQGLEFLIYFQGNSAPDKSGLPSDRFSAERTGGSVSTLTIQRTQQEDSAVYLCASSLNRLSNQPQHFGDGTRLSIL.

CDR3 loop: CASSNGQGYSYEQYF. As DNA, the CDR3 is TGTGCCAGCAGTAACGGACAGGGATACTCCTACGAGCAGTACTTC. The chain carries TRBV6-5 and TRBJ2-7; 8 bases line up with TRBD1. J was trimmed by 0 bases and V by 5 bases; bases with no gene match: 6. This CDR3 spans 15 amino acids. Germline values: CDR1 MNHEY, CDR2 SVGAGI.

V gene TRBV28 combines with J gene TRBJ2-1, with 9 positions matching TRBD1. The CDR3 sequence is 16 residues long. V trimming: 5 bases; J trimming: 2 bases; junction bases outside the gene matches: 7. Germline V lookup: CDR1 MDHEN, CDR2 SYDVKM. This CDR3 is CASSMTGTGTYNEQFF. CDR3 sequence (DNA): TGTGCCAGCAGTATGACCGGGACAGGGACCTACAATGAGCAGTTCTTC.